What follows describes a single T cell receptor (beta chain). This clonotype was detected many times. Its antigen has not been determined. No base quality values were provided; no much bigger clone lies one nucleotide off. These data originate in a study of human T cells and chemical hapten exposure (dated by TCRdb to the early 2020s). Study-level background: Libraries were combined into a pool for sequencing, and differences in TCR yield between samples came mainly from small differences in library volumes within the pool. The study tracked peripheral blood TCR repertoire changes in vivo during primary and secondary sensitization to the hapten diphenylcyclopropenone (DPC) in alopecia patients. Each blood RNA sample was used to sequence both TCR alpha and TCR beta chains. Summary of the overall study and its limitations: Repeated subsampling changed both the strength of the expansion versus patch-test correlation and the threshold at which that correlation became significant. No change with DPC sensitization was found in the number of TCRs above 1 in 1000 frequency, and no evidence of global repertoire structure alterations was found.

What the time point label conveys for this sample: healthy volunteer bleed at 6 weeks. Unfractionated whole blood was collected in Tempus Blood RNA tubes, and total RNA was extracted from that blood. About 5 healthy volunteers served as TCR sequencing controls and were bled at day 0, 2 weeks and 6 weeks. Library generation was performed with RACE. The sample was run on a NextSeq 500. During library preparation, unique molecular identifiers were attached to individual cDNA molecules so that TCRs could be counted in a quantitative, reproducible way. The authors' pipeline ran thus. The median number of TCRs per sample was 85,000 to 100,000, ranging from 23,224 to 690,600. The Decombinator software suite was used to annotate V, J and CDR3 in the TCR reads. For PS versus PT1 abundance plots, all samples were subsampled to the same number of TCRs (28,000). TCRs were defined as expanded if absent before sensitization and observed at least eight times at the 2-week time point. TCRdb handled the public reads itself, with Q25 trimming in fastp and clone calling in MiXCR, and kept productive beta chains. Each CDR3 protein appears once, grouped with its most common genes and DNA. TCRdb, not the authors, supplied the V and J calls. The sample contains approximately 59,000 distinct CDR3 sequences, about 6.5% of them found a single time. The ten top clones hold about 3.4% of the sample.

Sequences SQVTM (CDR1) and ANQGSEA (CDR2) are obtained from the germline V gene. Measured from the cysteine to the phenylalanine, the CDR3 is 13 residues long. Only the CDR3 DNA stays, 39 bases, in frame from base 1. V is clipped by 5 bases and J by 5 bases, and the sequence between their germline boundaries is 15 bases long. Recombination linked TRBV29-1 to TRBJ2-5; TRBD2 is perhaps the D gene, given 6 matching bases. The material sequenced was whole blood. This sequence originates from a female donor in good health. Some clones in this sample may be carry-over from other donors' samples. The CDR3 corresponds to CSVLTGVDETQYF. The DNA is TGCAGCGTTTTAACGGGAGTGGACGAGACCCAGTACTTC.